The clone carrying this T cell receptor beta chain has ten or more counts. The antigen is undetermined. The data were obtained in a study of spatial heterogeneity in lung cancer. Study outcomes and limitations: Compared with follow-up, resection was when ubiquitous expanded tumor TCRs appeared in blood more.

TCRdb re-called the 5' RACE reads with MiXCR, one entry per CDR3 protein. Among roughly 110,000 distinct CDR3 sequences, 10% to 14% were seen once, and the ten largest hold roughly 24%. CDR3 length: 16 residues. After removal of 6 bases from V and 4 bases from J, the junction contained 11 bases not matched to a gene. Per germline, CDR1 MNHEY and CDR2 SMNVEV (reference sequence). Time point described: blood at routine non-recurrence follow-up after resection. Researchers sequenced whole RNA taken from tumor, nontumor lung or frozen PBMC without sorting. The TCR was taken from a female donor with early-stage non-small cell lung cancer. The chain couples TRBV27 to TRBJ2-1; 8 bases line up with TRBD2. Specimen: PBMCs, collected at follow-up. The CDR3 DNA reads TGTGCCAGCAGCCGTTCTTCACTAGCGGCATACAATGAGCAGTTCTTC. This sequence encodes CASSRSSLAAYNEQFF.